The text below deals with one TCR beta chain. Its antigen remains unidentified. One end of the junction does not line up with germline, which may come from a read error. Germline-derived CDR1 and CDR2 are SGHDT and YYEEEE. This CDR3 is 14 amino acids long. This specimen belongs to a study of Graves' ophthalmopathy and Graves' hyperthyroidism. General observations from the study: Prediction of ophthalmopathy progression reached around 70% sensitivity and approximately 75% specificity. Blood repertoires reportedly contained most expanded thyroid clonotypes above 0.001 frequency.

Beta-chain TCR CDR3 regions were amplified from RNA transcripts. RT-PCR in the first round used HTBI primers; a second-round multiplex PCR followed. TCRdb passed the multiplex PCR reads through MiXCR, listing each CDR3 protein once. The table has hundreds of thousands of distinct CDR3 sequences, roughly an eighth seen once. Patients were excluded if they had other autoimmune diseases or uncontrolled infections, and likewise if pregnancy or lactation applied. The source of the PBMCs was less than 12 ml of fresh peripheral blood. Material for sequencing was blood. The V call is TRBV5-6, the J call TRBJ2-2, with TRBD2 as a possible D gene (5 bases). The sequence came from a woman aged 25 to 39 with Graves' ophthalmopathy. CDR3 bases: TGTGCCAGCAGCACCCGACCAGGAACCGGGGAGCTGTGTTTT. This sequence encodes CASSTRPGTGELCF.